These T cell receptor beta chains were read from a single sample in a study of cytomegalovirus exposure and HLA in healthy donors. Libraries were prepared by immunoSEQ multiplex PCR; TCRdb keeps only in-frame clonotypes and omits some of them. The repertoire holds over 150,000 clones, with 75% to 85% as singletons. The specimen was PBMCs. The source is a girl aged 2 to 9 in good health and CMV-seropositive. The CDR3 runs from the conserved cysteine through the conserved F or W. The D gene is left open where the match is weak. Only part of the rows carry a size: once, few, many, or a class if the clone is expanded.

d_call | j_call | clone_size | v_call | cdr3_length | cdr3_aa | cdr3_nt
. | TRBJ2-3 | . | TRBV11-2 | 13 | CASSFVYTDTQYF | TGTGCCAGCAGCTTCGTGTACACAGATACGCAGTATTTT
. | TRBJ1-1 | . | TRBV5-1 | 16 | CASSLTGLAVLGEAFF | TGCGCCAGCAGCTTGACAGGGTTGGCGGTTCTCGGTGAAGCTTTCTTT
TRBD1 | TRBJ1-2 | . | TRBV25-1 | 17 | CASSEGADRGRDYGYTF | TGTGCCAGCAGTGAAGGGGCCGACAGGGGAAGGGACTATGGCTACACCTTC
TRBD1 | TRBJ1-6 | . | TRBV5-1 | 18 | CASSLNLQGVNDNSPLHF | TGCGCCAGCAGCTTAAACTTACAGGGGGTAAACGATAATTCACCCCTCCACTTT
. | TRBJ1-4 | . | TRBV6-1 | 18 | CASSDDPRVPTTNEKLFF | TGTGCCAGCAGTGACGATCCCAGGGTGCCTACAACTAATGAAAAACTGTTTTTT
TRBD1 | TRBJ2-7 | . | TRBV5-1 | 16 | CASSLFPTGVGDEQYF | TGCGCCAGCAGCTTGTTCCCGACAGGGGTAGGCGACGAGCAGTACTTC
. | TRBJ2-2 | . | TRBV19 | 15 | CASSIVSGGSGELFF | TGTGCCAGTAGTATAGTTAGCGGCGGGTCCGGGGAGCTGTTTTTT
. | TRBJ2-2 | . | TRBV11-2 | 11 | CASIASGELFF | TGTGCCAGCATAGCGTCCGGGGAGCTGTTTTTT
TRBD2 | TRBJ2-1 | . | TRBV6-1 | 15 | CASSLSGSTYNEQFF | TGTGCCAGCAGCCTTAGCGGGAGCACCTACAATGAGCAGTTCTTC
. | TRBJ1-5 | few | TRBV4-1 | 16 | CASSQVTQPMGRPQHF | TGCGCCAGCAGCCAAGTCACACAGCCGATGGGTCGGCCCCAGCATTTT
. | TRBJ1-2 | . | TRBV19 | 12 | CASSMRGSGYTF | TGTGCCAGTAGTATGCGAGGCTCTGGCTACACCTTC
TRBD2 | TRBJ2-7 | . | TRBV19 | 16 | CASSIFWARESYEQYF | TGTGCCAGTAGTATTTTTTGGGCGCGGGAGTCGTACGAGCAGTACTTC
. | TRBJ2-5 | . | TRBV27 | 13 | CASSLLGRETQYF | TGTGCCAGCAGTTTACTGGGGCGCGAGACCCAGTACTTC
TRBD2 | TRBJ2-7 | . | TRBV10-3 | 15 | CAISGWGGEEDEQYF | TGTGCCATCAGTGGTTGGGGGGGGGAAGAAGACGAGCAGTACTTC
TRBD1 | TRBJ2-3 | . | TRBV29-1 | 16 | CSVGPTGTGRERTQYF | TGCAGCGTTGGGCCTACCGGGACAGGGCGGGAGCGGACGCAGTATTTT
. | TRBJ2-1 | . | TRBV4-1 | 16 | CASSQDQGGSYNEQFF | TGCGCCAGCAGCCAAGACCAAGGGGGATCCTACAATGAGCAGTTCTTC
TRBD1 | TRBJ1-3 | few | TRBV6-5 | 15 | CASSFVTGGQSTIYF | TGTGCCAGCAGTTTCGTGACAGGGGGCCAAAGCACCATATATTTT
TRBD2 | TRBJ2-2 | . | TRBV5-4 | 17 | CASSLGLAGGDTGELFF | TGTGCCAGCAGCTTGGGACTAGCGGGAGGAGACACCGGGGAGCTGTTTTTT
. | TRBJ2-1 | . | TRBV15 | 16 | CATSRDPSASYNEQFF | TGTGCCACCAGCAGAGATCCTAGCGCGTCCTACAATGAGCAGTTCTTC
. | TRBJ2-7 | . | TRBV9 | 14 | CASSVGPRRDEQYF | TGTGCCAGCAGCGTAGGACCCAGGCGAGACGAGCAGTACTTC
. | TRBJ1-5 | . | TRBV6-6 | 16 | CASSYPPGPVVQPQHF | TGTGCCAGCAGTTACCCCCCAGGCCCCGTGGTCCAGCCCCAGCATTTT
. | TRBJ1-6 | few | TRBV19 | 14 | CASSKGPRGSPLHF | TGTGCCAGTAGTAAAGGCCCCCGCGGCTCACCCCTCCACTTT
. | TRBJ2-7 | . | TRBV27 | 12 | CASSSRGFEQYF | TGTGCCAGCAGTTCTAGGGGGTTCGAGCAGTACTTC
. | TRBJ1-2 | . | TRBV6-6 | 14 | CASSDTGSRHGYTF | TGTGCCAGCAGCGACACAGGGTCCCGACATGGCTACACCTTC
. | TRBJ2-3 | . | TRBV5-1 | 12 | CASVNEYDTQYF | TGCGCCAGCGTCAACGAGTATGATACGCAGTATTTT
TRBD1 | TRBJ1-5 | . | TRBV19 | 16 | CASTYSGQGSHQPQHF | TGTGCCAGTACTTACTCGGGACAGGGAAGCCATCAGCCCCAGCATTTT
TRBD1 | TRBJ1-2 | . | TRBV19 | 15 | CASSIDLQGVYGYTF | TGTGCCAGTAGTATAGACCTCCAGGGGGTCTATGGCTACACCTTC
. | TRBJ1-3 | . | TRBV7-2 | 19 | CASSLKYWGTGSSGNTIYF | TGTGCCAGCAGCTTAAAGTACTGGGGAACAGGAAGCTCTGGAAACACCATATATTTT
TRBD1 | TRBJ2-7 | . | TRBV5-1 | 14 | CASSPGTEPYEQYF | TGCGCCAGCAGCCCCGGGACAGAACCCTACGAGCAGTACTTC
TRBD2 | TRBJ2-1 | few | TRBV10-3 | 15 | CAIAMGREAANEQFF | TGTGCCATCGCAATGGGACGGGAGGCAGCGAATGAGCAGTTCTTC
TRBD2 | TRBJ2-7 | . | TRBV9 | 18 | CASSVGGGRPTSSYEQYF | TGTGCCAGCAGCGTAGGGGGCGGGAGGCCTACGAGCTCCTACGAGCAGTACTTC
TRBD1 | TRBJ1-2 | . | TRBV13 | 14 | CASSSTGMGDGYTF | TGTGCCAGCAGCTCGACAGGGATGGGAGATGGCTACACCTTC
. | TRBJ2-7 | . | TRBV6-1 | 14 | CASSEFYSSYEQYF | TGTGCCAGCAGTGAGTTTTATAGTTCCTACGAGCAGTACTTC
. | TRBJ2-3 | . | TRBV7-3 | 15 | CASSFTSTNTDTQYF | TGTGCCAGCAGCTTTACTAGTACGAACACAGATACGCAGTATTTT
TRBD2 | TRBJ2-7 | . | TRBV5-4 | 13 | CATHLAGDYEQYF | TGTGCCACCCACCTAGCGGGAGACTACGAGCAGTACTTC
TRBD2 | TRBJ2-7 | . | TRBV19 | 15 | CASSFRVAGEYEQYF | TGTGCCAGTAGCTTCAGGGTAGCGGGGGAGTACGAGCAGTACTTC
. | TRBJ2-7 | . | TRBV7-8 | 13 | CASSPGGLGEQYF | TGTGCCAGCAGCCCGGGGGGCCTAGGCGAGCAGTACTTC
. | TRBJ2-7 | . | TRBV11-2 | 16 | CASAIRDGGAGYEQYF | TGTGCCAGCGCCATTCGCGACGGGGGAGCTGGCTACGAGCAGTACTTC
TRBD1 | TRBJ1-2 | . | TRBV5-4 | 15 | CASSKTGGVASGYTF | TGTGCCAGCAGCAAGACAGGGGGAGTTGCGAGTGGCTACACCTTC
TRBD2 | TRBJ2-1 | . | TRBV19 | 19 | CASSMVAGNPVGSYNEQFF | TGTGCCAGTAGTATGGTAGCGGGTAATCCGGTCGGGTCCTACAATGAGCAGTTCTTC
. | TRBJ2-7 | once | TRBV28 | 14 | CASSTPGLSYEQYF | TGTGCCAGCAGTACCCCGGGACTGTCCTACGAGCAGTACTTC
TRBD2 | TRBJ2-3 | once | TRBV5-1 | 17 | CASSLDGLAGVSDTQYF | TGCGCCAGCAGCTTAGACGGACTAGCGGGAGTTTCAGATACGCAGTATTTT
TRBD2 | TRBJ2-1 | . | TRBV5-1 | 17 | CASSDGLAGGTGSEQFF | TGCGCCAGCAGCGATGGACTAGCGGGAGGAACGGGGAGTGAGCAGTTCTTC
. | TRBJ2-5 | . | TRBV18 | 15 | CASSPSGSGLETQYF | TGTGCCAGCTCACCTAGTGGGAGTGGGCTAGAGACCCAGTACTTC
. | TRBJ1-5 | . | TRBV10-3 | 14 | CAISDAGANQPQHF | TGTGCCATCAGTGATGCAGGGGCGAATCAGCCCCAGCATTTT
TRBD1 | TRBJ2-7 | . | TRBV28 | 15 | CASSPTGVGVVEQYF | TGTGCCAGCAGCCCGACAGGGGTAGGGGTGGTCGAGCAGTACTTC
TRBD2 | TRBJ2-7 | . | TRBV11-2 | 16 | CASSPQLAGLIYEQYF | TGTGCCAGCAGCCCCCAACTAGCGGGATTAATCTACGAGCAGTACTTC